A selection of T cell receptor beta chains follows, all from one sample in a study of beta chain features in type 1 diabetes. This table comes from immunoSEQ multiplex PCR, and its TCRdb copy is limited to in-frame clones, with some not included. The sample contains about 160,000 clones, 7.5% to 9.5% of which appear only once. Specimen: central memory CD4+ T cells from blood. These receptors came from a woman under 30 in good health. CDR3s include the opening cysteine and the closing phenylalanine or tryptophan. A D gene is named only where the DNA matches it firmly. Not every row has a clone size; where given, it reads once, few, many or a size class.

j_gene: TRBJ2-5; d_gene: TRBD2; v_gene: TRBV5-1; abundance: .; CDR3aa: CASSPELAGVETQYF; CDR3nt: TGCGCCAGCAGCCCGGAACTAGCGGGGGTAGAGACCCAGTACTTC
j_gene: TRBJ1-2; d_gene: TRBD1; v_gene: TRBV11-3; abundance: .; CDR3aa: CASSFAGTADNYGYTF; CDR3nt: TGTGCCAGCAGCTTCGCCGGGACAGCGGATAACTATGGCTACACCTTC
j_gene: TRBJ1-2; d_gene: TRBD1; v_gene: TRBV6-5; abundance: .; CDR3aa: CASSYQNQGGNYGYTF; CDR3nt: TGTGCCAGCAGTTACCAGAATCAGGGGGGTAACTATGGCTACACCTTC
j_gene: TRBJ2-1; d_gene: .; v_gene: TRBV11-2; abundance: few; CDR3aa: CASSPLASNNEQFF; CDR3nt: TGTGCCAGCAGCCCCCTGGCTAGTAACAATGAGCAGTTCTTC
j_gene: TRBJ1-2; d_gene: TRBD1; v_gene: TRBV13; abundance: few; CDR3aa: CASSSRDRGLGYTF; CDR3nt: TGTGCCAGCAGCTCCCGGGACAGGGGGCTAGGCTACACCTTC
j_gene: TRBJ1-2; d_gene: TRBD1; v_gene: TRBV7-2; abundance: .; CDR3aa: CASTIQGPAGYTF; CDR3nt: TGTGCCAGCACCATACAGGGGCCTGCTGGCTACACCTTC
j_gene: TRBJ1-4; d_gene: .; v_gene: TRBV15; abundance: .; CDR3aa: CATSRDGAGQNEKLFF; CDR3nt: TGTGCCACCAGCAGAGATGGGGCTGGGCAAAATGAAAAACTGTTTTTT
j_gene: TRBJ2-5; d_gene: TRBD1; v_gene: TRBV18; abundance: .; CDR3aa: CASSPRDRGETQYF; CDR3nt: TGTGCCAGCTCACCTAGGGACAGGGGAGAGACCCAGTACTTC
j_gene: TRBJ2-2; d_gene: TRBD2; v_gene: TRBV7-8; abundance: .; CDR3aa: CASSLAGGSSGELFF; CDR3nt: TGTGCCAGCAGCTTAGCGGGGGGGAGTTCCGGGGAGCTGTTTTTT
j_gene: TRBJ1-1; d_gene: .; v_gene: TRBV18; abundance: many; CDR3aa: CASSPNRNTEAFF; CDR3nt: TGTGCCAGCTCACCAAACAGAAACACTGAAGCTTTCTTT
j_gene: TRBJ2-5; d_gene: .; v_gene: TRBV4-2; abundance: .; CDR3aa: CASSQASGRGETQYF; CDR3nt: TGTGCCAGCAGCCAAGCCAGCGGGCGTGGGGAGACCCAGTACTTC
j_gene: TRBJ1-1; d_gene: TRBD1; v_gene: TRBV4-1; abundance: .; CDR3aa: CASSQEREGAGGAFF; CDR3nt: TGCGCCAGCAGCCAAGAGCGAGAGGGGGCCGGGGGAGCTTTCTTT
j_gene: TRBJ2-7; d_gene: .; v_gene: TRBV4-3; abundance: .; CDR3aa: CASSQRRGYEQYF; CDR3nt: TGCGCCAGCAGCCAGCGGAGGGGATACGAGCAGTACTTC
j_gene: TRBJ2-7; d_gene: TRBD2; v_gene: TRBV5-1; abundance: .; CDR3aa: CASSRLQGGGEEQYF; CDR3nt: TGCGCCAGCAGTCGACTACAGGGCGGGGGGGAAGAGCAGTACTTC
j_gene: TRBJ1-2; d_gene: TRBD1; v_gene: TRBV10-3; abundance: .; CDR3aa: CAISPSTGSDDYGYTF; CDR3nt: TGTGCCATCAGCCCATCGACAGGGAGTGATGACTATGGCTACACCTTC
j_gene: TRBJ1-2; d_gene: TRBD1; v_gene: TRBV18; abundance: .; CDR3aa: CASSAGTGPRGYTF; CDR3nt: TGTGCCAGCTCAGCGGGGACAGGTCCGAGGGGCTACACCTTC
j_gene: TRBJ1-5; d_gene: .; v_gene: TRBV6-5; abundance: .; CDR3aa: CAISSEAISNQPQHF; CDR3nt: TGTGCCATCAGCTCTGAGGCTATTAGCAATCAGCCCCAGCATTTT
j_gene: TRBJ2-3; d_gene: TRBD2; v_gene: TRBV5-4; abundance: .; CDR3aa: CASSSRGGGRDTQYF; CDR3nt: TGTGCCAGCAGCTCTCGCGGGGGGGGGCGGGATACGCAGTATTTT
j_gene: TRBJ2-1; d_gene: TRBD2; v_gene: TRBV6-6; abundance: few; CDR3aa: CASSYKGLANNEQFF; CDR3nt: TGTGCCAGCAGTTACAAGGGACTAGCGAACAATGAGCAGTTCTTC
j_gene: TRBJ2-3; d_gene: .; v_gene: TRBV6-5; abundance: .; CDR3aa: CASSEEVQDTQYF; CDR3nt: TGTGCCAGCAGTGAAGAGGTTCAAGATACGCAGTATTTT
j_gene: TRBJ1-1; d_gene: TRBD1; v_gene: TRBV5-4; abundance: few; CDR3aa: CASSTRTGGTNEAFF; CDR3nt: TGTGCCAGCAGCACCAGGACAGGTGGGACCAATGAAGCTTTCTTT
j_gene: TRBJ1-2; d_gene: .; v_gene: TRBV10-3; abundance: .; CDR3aa: CAISESGRGNYGYTF; CDR3nt: TGTGCCATCAGTGAGTCTGGGCGGGGCAACTATGGCTACACCTTC
j_gene: TRBJ2-1; d_gene: TRBD2; v_gene: TRBV5-6; abundance: few; CDR3aa: CASSLVGGGPYNEQFF; CDR3nt: TGTGCCAGCAGCTTGGTCGGCGGGGGTCCATACAATGAGCAGTTCTTC
j_gene: TRBJ2-3; d_gene: .; v_gene: TRBV4-1; abundance: few; CDR3aa: CASSQDHISTDTQYF; CDR3nt: TGCGCCAGCAGCCAAGATCACATCAGCACAGATACGCAGTATTTT
j_gene: TRBJ2-3; d_gene: .; v_gene: TRBV7-6; abundance: .; CDR3aa: CASSLSGQIGTDTQYF; CDR3nt: TGTGCCAGCAGCCTATCAGGACAGATTGGCACAGATACGCAGTATTTT
j_gene: TRBJ2-5; d_gene: .; v_gene: TRBV7-9; abundance: few; CDR3aa: CASSSRSETQYF; CDR3nt: TGTGCCAGCAGCTCTAGGTCAGAGACCCAGTACTTC
j_gene: TRBJ2-7; d_gene: TRBD1; v_gene: TRBV18; abundance: .; CDR3aa: CASSRQGNEQYF; CDR3nt: TGTGCCAGCTCGCGACAGGGAAACGAGCAGTACTTC
j_gene: TRBJ1-2; d_gene: .; v_gene: TRBV2; abundance: .; CDR3aa: CAGVGGGTGNYGYTF; CDR3nt: TGTGCCGGGGTAGGGGGAGGGACCGGTAACTATGGCTACACCTTC
j_gene: TRBJ2-7; d_gene: TRBD2; v_gene: TRBV25-1; abundance: .; CDR3aa: CASSEYSGRPYEQYF; CDR3nt: TGTGCCAGCAGTGAATATAGCGGGAGGCCCTACGAGCAGTACTTC
j_gene: TRBJ1-6; d_gene: TRBD1; v_gene: TRBV15; abundance: .; CDR3aa: CATSRDGTGNSPLHF; CDR3nt: TGTGCCACCAGCAGAGACGGGACAGGGAATTCACCCCTCCACTTT
j_gene: TRBJ1-2; d_gene: .; v_gene: TRBV6-5; abundance: .; CDR3aa: CASSYSPGYSYGYTF; CDR3nt: TGTGCCAGCAGTTACTCGCCAGGCTACTCCTATGGCTACACCTTC
j_gene: TRBJ2-7; d_gene: .; v_gene: TRBV30; abundance: .; CDR3aa: CASSRESSYEQYF; CDR3nt: TGTGCCTCGAGTCGGGAATCGTCCTACGAGCAGTACTTC
j_gene: TRBJ1-2; d_gene: TRBD1; v_gene: TRBV30; abundance: few; CDR3aa: CAWSGRGRGGYTF; CDR3nt: TGTGCCTGGAGTGGCAGGGGGCGAGGGGGCTACACCTTC
j_gene: TRBJ1-4; d_gene: .; v_gene: TRBV5-1; abundance: .; CDR3aa: CASSLGPGSNEKLFF; CDR3nt: TGCGCCAGCAGCTTAGGGCCTGGGAGTAATGAAAAACTGTTTTTT
j_gene: TRBJ2-3; d_gene: TRBD2; v_gene: TRBV9; abundance: .; CDR3aa: CASSVGTNTDTQYF; CDR3nt: TGTGCCAGCAGCGTCGGGACTAACACAGATACGCAGTATTTT
j_gene: TRBJ2-2; d_gene: TRBD1; v_gene: TRBV2; abundance: few; CDR3aa: CASSESGTGASKLFF; CDR3nt: TGTGCCAGCAGCGAAAGCGGGACAGGGGCATCGAAGCTGTTTTTT
j_gene: TRBJ1-1; d_gene: .; v_gene: TRBV7-6; abundance: many; CDR3aa: CASSRQENTEAFF; CDR3nt: TGTGCCAGCAGTCGACAGGAGAACACTGAAGCTTTCTTT
j_gene: TRBJ2-2; d_gene: .; v_gene: TRBV5-6; abundance: .; CDR3aa: CASSLSPGGGELFF; CDR3nt: TGTGCCAGCAGCTTATCACCCGGCGGGGGGGAGCTGTTTTTT
j_gene: TRBJ1-2; d_gene: TRBD1; v_gene: TRBV23-1; abundance: few; CDR3aa: CASSRDRVKDGYTF; CDR3nt: TGCGCCAGCAGTCGGGACAGGGTCAAGGATGGCTACACCTTC
j_gene: TRBJ1-6; d_gene: .; v_gene: TRBV14; abundance: .; CDR3aa: CASSLRTHGEPLHF; CDR3nt: TGTGCCAGCAGCTTGCGGACCCATGGGGAGCCCCTCCACTTT
j_gene: TRBJ1-1; d_gene: TRBD1; v_gene: TRBV7-9; abundance: .; CDR3aa: CASSFGQGSTEAFF; CDR3nt: TGTGCCAGCAGCTTCGGACAGGGGAGTACTGAAGCTTTCTTT
j_gene: TRBJ2-7; d_gene: TRBD1; v_gene: TRBV7-8; abundance: .; CDR3aa: CASSLAGTGIDEQYF; CDR3nt: TGTGCCAGCAGCTTAGCCGGGACAGGGATTGACGAGCAGTACTTC
j_gene: TRBJ2-3; d_gene: TRBD2; v_gene: TRBV9; abundance: few; CDR3aa: CASSVSGGTTTDTQYF; CDR3nt: TGTGCCAGCAGCGTATCCGGGGGGACCACCACAGATACGCAGTATTTT
j_gene: TRBJ2-3; d_gene: TRBD2; v_gene: TRBV4-3; abundance: .; CDR3aa: CASSQGTSGLTTDTQYF; CDR3nt: TGCGCCAGCAGCCAAGGGACTAGCGGTTTAACAACAGATACGCAGTATTTT
j_gene: TRBJ1-4; d_gene: .; v_gene: TRBV10-2; abundance: .; CDR3aa: CASRPGRANEKLFF; CDR3nt: TGCGCCAGCAGACCAGGGAGGGCTAATGAAAAACTGTTTTTT
j_gene: TRBJ2-7; d_gene: TRBD1; v_gene: TRBV7-2; abundance: .; CDR3aa: CASSFRGGADEQYF; CDR3nt: TGTGCCAGCAGCTTCCGAGGGGGCGCAGACGAGCAGTACTTC
j_gene: TRBJ2-5; d_gene: .; v_gene: TRBV7-2; abundance: .; CDR3aa: CASSFGLRAAQYF; CDR3nt: TGTGCCAGCAGCTTCGGGCTGCGGGCGGCCCAGTACTTC
j_gene: TRBJ1-1; d_gene: .; v_gene: TRBV29-1; abundance: .; CDR3aa: CSVEIQGETEAFF; CDR3nt: TGCAGCGTTGAGATACAGGGAGAAACTGAAGCTTTCTTT
j_gene: TRBJ1-4; d_gene: TRBD1; v_gene: TRBV7-9; abundance: few; CDR3aa: CASSPGTGGGEKLFF; CDR3nt: TGTGCCAGCAGCCCTGGGACAGGTGGAGGTGAAAAACTGTTTTTT
j_gene: TRBJ2-7; d_gene: .; v_gene: TRBV5-1; abundance: .; CDR3aa: CASSPVRGNYEQYF; CDR3nt: TGCGCCAGCAGCCCGGTTCGGGGAAACTACGAGCAGTACTTC
j_gene: TRBJ1-1; d_gene: .; v_gene: TRBV5-1; abundance: .; CDR3aa: CASSSPDRVNTEAFF; CDR3nt: TGCGCCAGCAGCTCCCCGGACAGAGTGAACACTGAAGCTTTCTTT
j_gene: TRBJ2-7; d_gene: .; v_gene: TRBV5-5; abundance: many; CDR3aa: CASSFGQIYEQYF; CDR3nt: TGTGCCAGCAGCTTTGGGCAGATCTACGAGCAGTACTTC
j_gene: TRBJ2-1; d_gene: .; v_gene: TRBV7-9; abundance: few; CDR3aa: CASSGTHSEQFF; CDR3nt: TGTGCCAGCAGCGGGACACACAGTGAGCAGTTCTTC
j_gene: TRBJ2-5; d_gene: .; v_gene: TRBV28; abundance: few; CDR3aa: CASSPPRGWETQYF; CDR3nt: TGTGCCAGCAGCCCCCCTAGGGGCTGGGAGACCCAGTACTTC
j_gene: TRBJ2-5; d_gene: TRBD1; v_gene: TRBV11-1; abundance: .; CDR3aa: CASSTRTQGGRETQYF; CDR3nt: TGTGCCAGCAGCACCCGGACACAGGGGGGAAGAGAGACCCAGTACTTC
j_gene: TRBJ1-2; d_gene: .; v_gene: TRBV4-1; abundance: few; CDR3aa: CASSQDFIEGYTF; CDR3nt: TGCGCCAGCAGCCAAGATTTCATAGAGGGCTACACCTTC
j_gene: TRBJ1-5; d_gene: .; v_gene: TRBV4-1; abundance: .; CDR3aa: CASSQDRVGPQHF; CDR3nt: TGCGCCAGCAGCCAAGATCGAGTTGGGCCCCAGCATTTT
j_gene: TRBJ1-2; d_gene: .; v_gene: TRBV28; abundance: .; CDR3aa: CASSSPHRTDSYGYTF; CDR3nt: TGTGCCAGCAGTTCACCCCATCGGACAGACTCCTATGGCTACACCTTC
j_gene: TRBJ1-2; d_gene: .; v_gene: TRBV30; abundance: .; CDR3aa: CAWSPGNNYGYTF; CDR3nt: TGTGCCTGGAGTCCCGGGAACAACTATGGCTACACCTTC